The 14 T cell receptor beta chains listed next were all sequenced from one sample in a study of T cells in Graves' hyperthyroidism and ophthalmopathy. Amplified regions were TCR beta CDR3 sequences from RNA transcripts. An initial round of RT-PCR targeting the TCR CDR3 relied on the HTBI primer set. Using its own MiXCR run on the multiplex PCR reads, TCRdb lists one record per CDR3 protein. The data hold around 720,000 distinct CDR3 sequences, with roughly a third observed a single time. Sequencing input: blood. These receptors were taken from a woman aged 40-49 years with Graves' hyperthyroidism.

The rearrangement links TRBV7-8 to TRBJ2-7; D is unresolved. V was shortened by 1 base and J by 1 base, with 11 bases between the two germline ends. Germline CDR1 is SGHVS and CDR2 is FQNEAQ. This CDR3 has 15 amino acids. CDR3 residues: CASSLVSIESYEQYF. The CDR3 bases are TGTGCCAGCAGCTTAGTCTCTATAGAATCCTACGAGCAGTACTTC. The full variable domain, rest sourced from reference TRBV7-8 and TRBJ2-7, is GAGVSQSPRYKVAKRGQDVALRCDPISGHVSLFWYQQALGQGPEFLTYFQNEAQLDKSGLPSDRFFAERPEGSVSTLKIQRTQQEDSAVYLCASSLVSIESYEQYFGPGTRLTVT.

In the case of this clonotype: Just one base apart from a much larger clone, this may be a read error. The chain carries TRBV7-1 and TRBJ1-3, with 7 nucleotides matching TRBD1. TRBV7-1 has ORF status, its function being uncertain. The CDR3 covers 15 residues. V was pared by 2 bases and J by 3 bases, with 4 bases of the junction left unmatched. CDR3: CASSSLGTDGNTIYF. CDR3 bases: TGTGCCAGCAGCTCACTTGGGACAGATGGAAACACCATATATTTT.

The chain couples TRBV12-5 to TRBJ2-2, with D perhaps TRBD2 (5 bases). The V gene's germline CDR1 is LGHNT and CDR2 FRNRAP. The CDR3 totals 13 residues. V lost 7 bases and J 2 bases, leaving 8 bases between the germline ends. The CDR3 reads CASELANTGELFF. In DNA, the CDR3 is TGTGCTAGTGAGCTAGCCAACACCGGGGAGCTGTTTTTT.

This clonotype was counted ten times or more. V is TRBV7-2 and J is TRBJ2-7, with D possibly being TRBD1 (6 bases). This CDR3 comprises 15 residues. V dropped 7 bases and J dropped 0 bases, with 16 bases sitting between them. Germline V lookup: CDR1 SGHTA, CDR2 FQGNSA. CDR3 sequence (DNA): TGTGCCAGCAACCCAGGACAGTGGAGCTCCTACGAGCAGTACTTC. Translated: CASNPGQWSSYEQYF.

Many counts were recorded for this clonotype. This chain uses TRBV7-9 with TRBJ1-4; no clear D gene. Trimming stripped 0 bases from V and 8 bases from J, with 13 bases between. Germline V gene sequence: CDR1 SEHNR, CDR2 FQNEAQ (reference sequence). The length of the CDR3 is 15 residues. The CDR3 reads CASSLAIHGNEKLFF. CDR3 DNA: TGTGCCAGCAGCTTAGCCATCCACGGGAACGAAAAACTGTTTTTT.

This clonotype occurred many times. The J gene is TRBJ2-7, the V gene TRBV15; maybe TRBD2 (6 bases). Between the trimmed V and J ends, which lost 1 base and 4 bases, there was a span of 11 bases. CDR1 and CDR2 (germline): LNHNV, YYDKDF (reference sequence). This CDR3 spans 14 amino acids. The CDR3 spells CATSRATGGYEQYF. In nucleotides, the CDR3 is TGTGCCACCAGCAGAGCTACCGGAGGGTACGAGCAGTACTTC. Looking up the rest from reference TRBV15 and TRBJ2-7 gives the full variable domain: DAMVIQNPRYQVTQFGKPVTLSCSQTLNHNVMYWYQQKSSQAPKLLFHYYDKDFNNEADTPDNFQSRRPNTSFCFLDIRSPGLGDTAMYLCATSRATGGYEQYFGPGTRLTVT.

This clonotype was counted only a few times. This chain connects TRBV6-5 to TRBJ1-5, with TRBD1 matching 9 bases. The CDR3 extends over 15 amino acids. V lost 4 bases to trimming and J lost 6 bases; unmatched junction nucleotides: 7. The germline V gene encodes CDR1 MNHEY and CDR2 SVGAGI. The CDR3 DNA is TGTGCCAGCAGTTTCGGGACAGGGCCTTGTCAGCCCCAGCATTTT. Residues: CASSFGTGPCQPQHF.

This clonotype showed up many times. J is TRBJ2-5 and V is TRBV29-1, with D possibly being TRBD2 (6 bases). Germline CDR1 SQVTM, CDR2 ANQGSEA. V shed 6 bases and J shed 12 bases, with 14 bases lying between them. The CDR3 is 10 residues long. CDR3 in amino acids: CSVGGDPKYF. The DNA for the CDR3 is TGCAGCGTCGGCGGGGATCCGAAGTACTTC.

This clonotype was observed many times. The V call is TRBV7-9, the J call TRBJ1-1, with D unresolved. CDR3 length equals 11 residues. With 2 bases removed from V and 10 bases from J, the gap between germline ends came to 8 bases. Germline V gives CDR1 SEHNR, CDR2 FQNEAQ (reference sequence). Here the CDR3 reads CASSLWKAAFF. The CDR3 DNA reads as TGTGCCAGCAGCTTATGGAAGGCAGCTTTCTTT. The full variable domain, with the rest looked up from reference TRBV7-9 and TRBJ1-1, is DTGVSQNPRHKITKRGQNVTFRCDPISEHNRLYWYRQTLGQGPEFLTYFQNEAQLEKSRLLSDRFSAERPKGSFSTLEIQRTEQGDSAMYLCASSLWKAAFFGQGTRLTVV.

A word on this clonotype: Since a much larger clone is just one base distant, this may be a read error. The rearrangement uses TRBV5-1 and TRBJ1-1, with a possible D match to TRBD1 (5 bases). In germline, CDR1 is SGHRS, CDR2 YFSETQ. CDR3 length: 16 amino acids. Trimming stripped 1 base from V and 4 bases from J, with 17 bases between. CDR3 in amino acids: CASSLMGMAGSTEAFF. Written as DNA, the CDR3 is TGCGCCAGCAGCTTGATGGGGATGGCAGGGAGCACTGAAGCTTTCTTT. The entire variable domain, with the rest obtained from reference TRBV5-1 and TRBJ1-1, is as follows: KAGVTQTPRYLIKTRGQQVTLSCSPISGHRSVSWYQQTPGQGLQFLFEYFSETQRNKGNFPGRFSGRQFSNSRSEMNVSTLELGDSALYLCASSLMGMAGSTEAFFGQGTRLTVV.

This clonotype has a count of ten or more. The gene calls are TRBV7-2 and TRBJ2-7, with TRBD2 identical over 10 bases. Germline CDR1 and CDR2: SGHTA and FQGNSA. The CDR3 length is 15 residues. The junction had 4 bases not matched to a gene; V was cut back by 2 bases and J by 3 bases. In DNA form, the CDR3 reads TGTGCCAGCAGCTTATGGGCTAGCGGGAGCTACGAGCAGTACTTC. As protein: CASSLWASGSYEQYF.

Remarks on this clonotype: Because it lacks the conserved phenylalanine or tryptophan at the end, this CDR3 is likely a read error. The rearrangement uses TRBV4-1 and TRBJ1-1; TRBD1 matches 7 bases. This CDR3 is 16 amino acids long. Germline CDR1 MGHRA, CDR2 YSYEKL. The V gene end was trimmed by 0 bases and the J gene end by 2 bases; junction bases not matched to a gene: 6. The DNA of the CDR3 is TGCGCCAGCAGCCAAGATGAAGGGGGCTTAAACACTGAAGCTTTCCTT. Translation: CASSQDEGGLNTEAFL.

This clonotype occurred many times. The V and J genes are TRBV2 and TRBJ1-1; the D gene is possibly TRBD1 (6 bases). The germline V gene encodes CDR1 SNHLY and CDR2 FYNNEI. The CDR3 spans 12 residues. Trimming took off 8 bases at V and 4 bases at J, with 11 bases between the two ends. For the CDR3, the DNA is TGTGCCAGCTCAGTGGACAGCACTGAAGCTTTCTTT. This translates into CASSVDSTEAFF.

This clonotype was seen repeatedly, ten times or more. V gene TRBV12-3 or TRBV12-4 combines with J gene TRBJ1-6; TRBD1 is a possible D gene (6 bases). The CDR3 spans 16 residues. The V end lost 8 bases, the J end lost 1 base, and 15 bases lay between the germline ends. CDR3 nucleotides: TGTGCCAGCGCTGACGGACAGACTTCCTATAATTCACCCCTCCACTTT. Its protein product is CASADGQTSYNSPLHF.